This TCR beta chain was sequenced for a study of blood T cell repertoires in COVID-19. The overall study: Donors in the United States, Italy and Spain gave samples during acute or convalescent COVID-19. PBMCs, B-cell-depleted T cells, or T cells provided the cDNA or gDNA that made up the material.

Source study methods: Nucleated cell number was recorded as an estimate derived from reference gene primer amplification. Assay used: immunoSEQ multiplex PCR; TCRdb lists only in-frame clones, some missing. From that table come the V and J calls and clone size; the DNA was used to work out D and trimming. The sample carries about 90,000 clones, about 90% recorded once. CDR1 and CDR2 from the germline V gene are MNHNS and SASEGT. The CDR3 is 15 residues long. Trimming removed 0 bases at V and 3 bases at J, with 11 bases between. The chain couples TRBV6-1 to TRBJ2-5, with D perhaps TRBD2 (6 bases). Source material: peripheral blood. This sequence was found in a human donor with active COVID-19. The donor label of this sample is uncertain. The CDR3 reads CASSEALEGKETQYF. Here the CDR3 DNA reads TGTGCCAGCAGTGAAGCGCTGGAGGGGAAAGAGACCCAGTACTTC.